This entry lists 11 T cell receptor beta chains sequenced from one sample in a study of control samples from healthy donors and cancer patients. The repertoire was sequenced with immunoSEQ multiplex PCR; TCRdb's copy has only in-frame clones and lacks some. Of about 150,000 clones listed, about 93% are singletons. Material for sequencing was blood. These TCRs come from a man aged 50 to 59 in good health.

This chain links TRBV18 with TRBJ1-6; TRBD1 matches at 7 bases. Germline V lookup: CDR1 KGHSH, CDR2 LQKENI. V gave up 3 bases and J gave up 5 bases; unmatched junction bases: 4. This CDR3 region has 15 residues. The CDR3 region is CASSPPGQNNSPLHF. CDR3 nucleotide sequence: TGTGCCAGCTCACCTCCGGGACAGAATAATTCACCCCTCCACTTT.

The CDR3 coding sequence is TGTGCCAGCAGCCAAACAGATACGCAGTATTTT. This gives the protein CASSQTDTQYF. The chain combines TRBV3-1 (or the pseudogene TRBV3-2) with TRBJ2-3; D not resolved. The V end was cut by 2 bases, the J end by 3 bases, with 0 bases between. The length of the CDR3 is 11 residues. From germline, CDR1 is LGHDT and CDR2 YNNKEL (reference sequence).

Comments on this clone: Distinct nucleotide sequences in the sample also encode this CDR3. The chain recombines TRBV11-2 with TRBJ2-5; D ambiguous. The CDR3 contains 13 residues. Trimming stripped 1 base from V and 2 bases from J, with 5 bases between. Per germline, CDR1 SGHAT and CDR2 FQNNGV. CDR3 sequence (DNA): TGTGCCAGCAGCTTAGTAGGGCAAGAGACCCAGTACTTC. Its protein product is CASSLVGQETQYF.

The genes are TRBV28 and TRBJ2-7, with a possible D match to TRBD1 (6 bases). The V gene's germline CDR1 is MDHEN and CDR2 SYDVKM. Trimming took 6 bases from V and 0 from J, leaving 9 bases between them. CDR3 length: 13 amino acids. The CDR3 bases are TGTGCCAGCAGCGGACAGAACTCCTACGAGCAGTACTTC. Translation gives CASSGQNSYEQYF.

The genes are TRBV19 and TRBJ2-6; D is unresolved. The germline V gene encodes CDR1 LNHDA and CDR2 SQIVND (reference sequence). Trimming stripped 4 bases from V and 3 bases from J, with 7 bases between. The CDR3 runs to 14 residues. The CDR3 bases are TGTGCCAGTAGTAAAGGTGGTGGGGCCAACGTCCTGACTTTC. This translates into CASSKGGGANVLTF.

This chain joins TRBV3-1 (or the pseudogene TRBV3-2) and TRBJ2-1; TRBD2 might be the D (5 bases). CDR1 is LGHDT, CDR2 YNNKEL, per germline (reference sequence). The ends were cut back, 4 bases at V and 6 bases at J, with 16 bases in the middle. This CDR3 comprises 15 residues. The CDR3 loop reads CASSPQLVGRNEQFF. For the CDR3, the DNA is TGTGCCAGCAGCCCCCAACTAGTGGGTCGCAATGAGCAGTTCTTC.

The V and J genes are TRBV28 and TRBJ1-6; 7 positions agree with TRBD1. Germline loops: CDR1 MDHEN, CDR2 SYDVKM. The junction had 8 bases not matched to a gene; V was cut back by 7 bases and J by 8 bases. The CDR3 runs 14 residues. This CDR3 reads CASILGGRDSPLHF. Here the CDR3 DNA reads TGTGCCAGCATCCTAGGGGGCAGGGATTCACCCCTCCACTTT. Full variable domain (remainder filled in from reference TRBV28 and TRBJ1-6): DVKVTQSSRYLVKRTGEKVFLECVQDMDHENMFWYRQDPGLGLRLIYFSYDVKMKEKGDIPEGYSVSREKKERFSLILESASTNQTSMYLCASILGGRDSPLHFGNGTRLTVT.

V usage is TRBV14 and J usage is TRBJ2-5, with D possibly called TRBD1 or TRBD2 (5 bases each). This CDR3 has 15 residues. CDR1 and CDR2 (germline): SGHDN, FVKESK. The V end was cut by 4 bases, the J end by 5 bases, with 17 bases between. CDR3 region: CASSPRDGLLETQYF. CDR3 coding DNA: TGTGCCAGCAGCCCCCGGGACGGTCTATTGGAGACCCAGTACTTC.

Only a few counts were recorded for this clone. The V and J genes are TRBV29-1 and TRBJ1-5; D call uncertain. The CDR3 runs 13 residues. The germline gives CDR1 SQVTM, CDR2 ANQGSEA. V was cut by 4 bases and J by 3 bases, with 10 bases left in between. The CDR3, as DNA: TGCAGCGTTGCGGATTCACACAATCAGCCCCAGCATTTT. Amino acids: CSVADSHNQPQHF.

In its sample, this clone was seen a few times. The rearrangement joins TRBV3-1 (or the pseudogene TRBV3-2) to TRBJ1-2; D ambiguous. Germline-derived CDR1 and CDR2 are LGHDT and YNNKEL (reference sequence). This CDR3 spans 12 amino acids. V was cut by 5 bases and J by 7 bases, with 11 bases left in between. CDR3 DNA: TGTGCCAGCAGCTCCGGAGTAGGTGGCTACACCTTC. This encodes CASSSGVGGYTF.

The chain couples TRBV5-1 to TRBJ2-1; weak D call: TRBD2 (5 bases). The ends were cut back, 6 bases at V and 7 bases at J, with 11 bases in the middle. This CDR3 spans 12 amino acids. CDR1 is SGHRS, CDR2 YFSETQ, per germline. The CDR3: CASTITSNEQFF. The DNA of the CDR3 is TGCGCCAGCACCATTACTAGTAATGAGCAGTTCTTC.